This is a list of T cell receptor beta chains from one sample in a study of T-cell memory formation after mild COVID-19. MiXCR, run by TCRdb on the 5' RACE reads, gives a single entry per CDR3 protein. Of a few hundred thousand distinct CDR3 sequences detected, under 30% appear once; the ten largest clones hold approximately 12%. The sample consisted of PBMCs or a T cell subset sorted from them (not recorded which). The receptors shown here come from an adult woman who had mild COVID-19 (a few samples of this study predate the infection). Cell type and time point are not known. The CDR3 runs from the conserved cysteine through the conserved F or W. The order of the fields is J gene, D gene, V gene, clone size, CDR3 DNA, CDR3 protein. The D gene is left open where the match is weak. Expanded clones are given a class, and other clones once, few, many or no size at all.

J gene: TRBJ2-5; D gene: TRBD2; V gene: TRBV5-1; clone size: few; CDR3 DNA: TGCGCCAGCAGCCTGATCGGGGGACTAGTGGAAGAGACCCAGTACTTC; CDR3 protein: CASSLIGGLVEETQYF
J gene: TRBJ1-2; D gene: TRBD1; V gene: TRBV15; clone size: NA; CDR3 DNA: TGTGCCACCAGCAGCGTAGAGGGGGCGCCGGGTGGCTACACCTTC; CDR3 protein: CATSSVEGAPGGYTF
J gene: TRBJ2-6; D gene: TRBD1; V gene: TRBV18; clone size: NA; CDR3 DNA: TGTGCCAGCTCACCTCCGGGACAGGGGGTAACCTCTGGGGCCAACGTCCTGACTTTC; CDR3 protein: CASSPPGQGVTSGANVLTF
J gene: TRBJ2-3; D gene: NA; V gene: TRBV7-6; clone size: few; CDR3 DNA: TGTGCCAGCAGCCCCCGTCGCGGCGGCACAGATACGCAGTATTTT; CDR3 protein: CASSPRRGGTDTQYF
J gene: TRBJ2-2; D gene: TRBD2; V gene: TRBV7-2; clone size: few; CDR3 DNA: TGTGCCAGCAGCTCCTACCGGACTAGCGGGAGCCCCCTCACCGGGGAGCTGTTTTTT; CDR3 protein: CASSSYRTSGSPLTGELFF
J gene: TRBJ2-2; D gene: NA; V gene: TRBV5-1; clone size: few; CDR3 DNA: TGCGCCAGCAGCCTGGACAGCTCGAACACCGGGGAGCTGTTTTTT; CDR3 protein: CASSLDSSNTGELFF
J gene: TRBJ2-2; D gene: NA; V gene: TRBV6-4; clone size: NA; CDR3 DNA: TGTGCCAGCAGTGAAGAAGGGGAGAGCACCGGGGAGCTGTTTTTT; CDR3 protein: CASSEEGESTGELFF
J gene: TRBJ1-1; D gene: TRBD1; V gene: TRBV5-1; clone size: NA; CDR3 DNA: TGCGCCAGCAGCCTTAGGGGGCAAGGCACTGAAGCTTTCTTT; CDR3 protein: CASSLRGQGTEAFF
J gene: TRBJ2-3; D gene: NA; V gene: TRBV24-1; clone size: many; CDR3 DNA: TGTGCCACCAGTGATCGTACATGGTCCCCAGATACGCAGTATTTT; CDR3 protein: CATSDRTWSPDTQYF
J gene: TRBJ2-1; D gene: TRBD2; V gene: TRBV7-6; clone size: many; CDR3 DNA: TGTGCCAGCAGCCCCAGGACTAGCGGGGGGAATGAGCAGTTCTTC; CDR3 protein: CASSPRTSGGNEQFF
J gene: TRBJ2-3; D gene: TRBD2; V gene: TRBV18; clone size: NA; CDR3 DNA: TGTGCCAGCTCACCGGCGGGACTAGCGGGCACAGATACGCAGTATTTT; CDR3 protein: CASSPAGLAGTDTQYF
J gene: TRBJ1-5; D gene: NA; V gene: TRBV10-3; clone size: NA; CDR3 DNA: TGTGCCATCAGTGAGGGTGTCAGGAGTCAGCCCCAGCATTTT; CDR3 protein: CAISEGVRSQPQHF
J gene: TRBJ1-1; D gene: NA; V gene: TRBV7-9; clone size: few; CDR3 DNA: TGTGCCAGCAGACCCCTACCCGGAAGCGCTGAAGCTTTCTTT; CDR3 protein: CASRPLPGSAEAFF
J gene: TRBJ1-2; D gene: NA; V gene: TRBV2; clone size: NA; CDR3 DNA: TGTGCCAGCAGTGAAGCGCTTGGGTCCCGTGGCTACACCTTC; CDR3 protein: CASSEALGSRGYTF
J gene: TRBJ1-5; D gene: NA; V gene: TRBV2; clone size: once; CDR3 DNA: TGTGCCAGCAGTAGCCAGGGTGATAGCAATCAGCCCCAGCATTTT; CDR3 protein: CASSSQGDSNQPQHF
J gene: TRBJ2-3; D gene: NA; V gene: TRBV6-5; clone size: few; CDR3 DNA: TGTGCCAGCAGACACAGAATCCAGGGGGATACGCAGTATTTT; CDR3 protein: CASRHRIQGDTQYF
J gene: TRBJ2-3; D gene: NA; V gene: TRBV6-5; clone size: few; CDR3 DNA: TGTGCCAGCAGTTACTCGGCCTTACAGGGAACCGGCACAGATACGCAGTATTTT; CDR3 protein: CASSYSALQGTGTDTQYF